These T cell receptor beta chains were read from a single sample in a study of a mutant IDH1 vaccine in newly diagnosed glioma. Sequenced by immunoSEQ multiplex PCR; TCRdb stores in-frame clones only, minus some. The top ten hold around 2.4% of the sample, which has about 50,000 clones, roughly 89% seen once. The sequenced sample was PBMCs, obtained from a glioma patient treated with radiotherapy, temozolomide or both. These TCRs come from a man aged 40-49 years with glioma. CDR3s include the opening cysteine and the closing phenylalanine or tryptophan. The order of the fields is V gene, clone size, D gene, J gene, CDR3 protein, CDR3 DNA. A D gene is named only where the DNA matches it firmly. Clone sizes are given selectively: once, few, many, or a class where the clone is expanded.

v_call: TRBV19; clone_size: NA; d_call: NA; j_call: TRBJ2-5; cdr3_aa: CASSDPGGHGETQYF; cdr3_nt: TGTGCCAGTAGTGACCCGGGGGGCCATGGAGAGACCCAGTACTTC
v_call: TRBV4-2; clone_size: NA; d_call: TRBD2; j_call: TRBJ2-2; cdr3_aa: CASSQDVSGLPGLAATGELFF; cdr3_nt: TGTGCCAGCAGCCAAGATGTTAGCGGGTTGCCGGGACTAGCGGCCACCGGGGAGCTGTTTTTT
v_call: TRBV6-5; clone_size: NA; d_call: NA; j_call: TRBJ1-2; cdr3_aa: CASRQIDRYTF; cdr3_nt: TGTGCCAGCAGGCAGATTGATCGCTACACCTTC
v_call: TRBV27; clone_size: NA; d_call: TRBD1; j_call: TRBJ2-7; cdr3_aa: CASSPGDSLYEQYF; cdr3_nt: TGTGCCAGCAGCCCCGGGGACAGTTTATACGAGCAGTACTTC
v_call: TRBV5-4; clone_size: NA; d_call: TRBD2; j_call: TRBJ2-2; cdr3_aa: CASSFGGGGMTGELFF; cdr3_nt: TGTGCCAGCAGCTTTGGGGGCGGGGGGATGACCGGGGAGCTGTTTTTT
v_call: TRBV6-1; clone_size: NA; d_call: TRBD1; j_call: TRBJ2-1; cdr3_aa: CASSHRGQGLAEQFF; cdr3_nt: TGTGCCAGCAGTCATCGGGGACAGGGTTTGGCCGAGCAGTTCTTC
v_call: TRBV5-1; clone_size: NA; d_call: TRBD2; j_call: TRBJ2-1; cdr3_aa: CASSLLAGELHNEQFF; cdr3_nt: TGCGCCAGCAGCCTCCTAGCGGGGGAGCTTCACAATGAGCAGTTCTTC
v_call: TRBV4-1; clone_size: NA; d_call: NA; j_call: TRBJ2-7; cdr3_aa: CASSQRPQAELGSEQYF; cdr3_nt: TGCGCCAGCAGCCAACGACCCCAGGCCGAGCTTGGATCCGAGCAGTACTTC
v_call: TRBV6-1; clone_size: NA; d_call: TRBD1; j_call: TRBJ2-7; cdr3_aa: CASSNRGTPGQYF; cdr3_nt: TGTGCCAGCAGTAACAGGGGGACCCCCGGGCAGTACTTC
v_call: TRBV7-2; clone_size: NA; d_call: TRBD2; j_call: TRBJ2-7; cdr3_aa: CATGLAGGPGYEQYF; cdr3_nt: TGTGCCACCGGACTAGCGGGAGGGCCCGGGTACGAGCAGTACTTC
v_call: TRBV7-9; clone_size: NA; d_call: TRBD1; j_call: TRBJ1-2; cdr3_aa: CASSMTGSDGVYYGYTF; cdr3_nt: TGTGCCAGCAGTATGACAGGGAGCGATGGGGTGTACTATGGCTACACCTTC
v_call: TRBV6-5; clone_size: NA; d_call: NA; j_call: TRBJ2-4; cdr3_aa: CASSSGTWGKNIQYF; cdr3_nt: TGTGCCAGCAGCTCCGGGACTTGGGGCAAAAACATTCAGTACTTC
v_call: TRBV13; clone_size: NA; d_call: NA; j_call: TRBJ1-4; cdr3_aa: CASSRGRPSEKLFF; cdr3_nt: TGTGCCAGCAGCCGGGGACGGCCATCCGAAAAACTGTTTTTT
v_call: TRBV25-1; clone_size: NA; d_call: TRBD2; j_call: TRBJ2-1; cdr3_aa: CASSESLAGENEQFF; cdr3_nt: TGTGCCAGCAGTGAATCTTTAGCGGGAGAAAATGAGCAGTTCTTC
v_call: TRBV9; clone_size: NA; d_call: NA; j_call: TRBJ2-3; cdr3_aa: CASSAHRVGGTDTQYF; cdr3_nt: TGTGCCAGCAGCGCCCATAGAGTAGGGGGCACAGATACGCAGTATTTT
v_call: TRBV12-2; clone_size: NA; d_call: NA; j_call: TRBJ1-5; cdr3_aa: CASRLAPRTLNQPQHF; cdr3_nt: TGTGCAAGTCGCTTAGCGCCGAGGACCCTAAATCAGCCCCAGCATTTT
v_call: TRBV19; clone_size: NA; d_call: TRBD1; j_call: TRBJ1-5; cdr3_aa: CASRPISGTVKAQPQHF; cdr3_nt: TGTGCCAGTAGGCCGATATCCGGGACAGTAAAGGCTCAGCCCCAGCATTTT
v_call: TRBV7-9; clone_size: once; d_call: NA; j_call: TRBJ1-4; cdr3_aa: CASMGGEKLFF; cdr3_nt: TGTGCCAGCATGGGGGGGGAAAAACTGTTTTTT
v_call: TRBV2; clone_size: NA; d_call: NA; j_call: TRBJ1-1; cdr3_aa: CASSTRQVNTEAFF; cdr3_nt: TGTGCCAGCAGTACAAGGCAGGTTAACACTGAAGCTTTCTTT
v_call: TRBV7-9; clone_size: NA; d_call: NA; j_call: TRBJ1-2; cdr3_aa: CASSLWGGGNYGYTF; cdr3_nt: TGTGCCAGCAGCTTATGGGGTGGGGGCAACTATGGCTACACCTTC
v_call: TRBV15; clone_size: once; d_call: NA; j_call: TRBJ1-3; cdr3_aa: CATSRGAGGTIYF; cdr3_nt: TGTGCCACCAGCAGAGGGGCGGGAGGCACCATATATTTT
v_call: TRBV5-1; clone_size: once; d_call: NA; j_call: TRBJ2-2; cdr3_aa: CASSTQGGTGELFF; cdr3_nt: TGCGCCAGCAGTACCCAGGGCGGCACCGGGGAGCTGTTTTTT